This T cell receptor (beta chain) was found in a study of beta chain features in type 1 diabetes. This clone appeared many times. Its target is not known. TCRB transcripts that were expressed got sequenced, as all of the isolated RNA had been reverse transcribed. Profiled with immunoSEQ multiplex PCR; TCRdb holds only in-frame clones, not every one. Here the sample spans roughly 130,000 clones, over 15% being singletons. The CDR3 is 17 residues long. The V segment lost 0 bases and the J segment 5 bases; nucleotides outside the gene matches: 7. The germline gives CDR1 LGHNA, CDR2 YSLEER. General observations from the study: In all four CD4+ subsets, TCRB CDR3 length was significantly, moderately reduced in type 1 diabetes.

The specimen was central memory CD4+ T cells from blood. This clonotype originated in a man aged 25-45 years with type 1 diabetes. The genes are TRBV4-3 and TRBJ2-2; TRBD1 aligns across 9 bases. CDR3 sequence reads: CASSQDTGTGRTGELFF. In nucleotides, the CDR3 is TGCGCCAGCAGCCAAGATACCGGGACAGGGCGAACCGGGGAGCTGTTTTTT.